Shown below are 5 T cell receptor beta chains from a single sample sequenced in a study of blood T cell repertoires in COVID-19. Only in-frame clones appear in the TCRdb table, and some are missing; sequencing was by immunoSEQ multiplex PCR. The sample consists of more than 150,000 clones, around nine tenths of them appearing once. The specimen was peripheral blood. These receptors were collected from a woman in her 70s with COVID-19, enrolled during active disease.

This clone was seen a handful of times. V and J are TRBV19 and TRBJ1-1; 8 nucleotides align to TRBD1. The CDR3 spans 15 residues. CDR1 LNHDA and CDR2 SQIVND come from the germline V gene (reference sequence). The ends lost 4 bases at V and 4 bases at J; junction bases unmatched: 8. CDR3 sequence: CASSTGRQGRTEAFF. CDR3 sequence (DNA): TGTGCCAGTAGTACGGGAAGACAGGGGCGCACTGAAGCTTTCTTT.

The chain couples TRBV18 to TRBJ2-1, with TRBD1 matching over 11 bases. The CDR3 totals 15 residues. In germline, CDR1 is KGHSH, CDR2 LQKENI. V dropped 3 bases and J dropped 3; count of bases not matched to a gene: 1. Here the CDR3 reads CASSPGTGGYNEQFF. DNA of the CDR3: TGTGCCAGCTCACCCGGGACAGGGGGCTACAATGAGCAGTTCTTC.

The chain employs TRBV6-6 and TRBJ1-2; the match to TRBD1 covers 7 bases. Germline CDR1 MNHNY, CDR2 SVGAGI (reference sequence). V gave up 6 bases and J gave up 4 bases; unmatched junction bases: 8. The CDR3 loop spans 14 amino acids. DNA of the CDR3: TGTGCCAGCAGCGACAGACAGGGAGCCTATGGCTACACCTTC. Translated, it gives CASSDRQGAYGYTF.

This chain connects TRBV4-1 to TRBJ1-1, with TRBD1 matching over 8 bases. Trimming removed 3 bases from V and 1 base from J; junction bases left unmatched: 4. The CDR3 runs to 15 residues. CDR1 and CDR2 from the germline V gene are MGHRA and YSYEKL. CDR3 sequence: CASSQADRANTEAFF. The CDR3 coding sequence is TGCGCCAGCAGCCAGGCGGACAGGGCGAACACTGAAGCTTTCTTT.

This clone was counted a few times. The V and J genes are TRBV4-1 and TRBJ2-5; 8 nucleotides align to TRBD2. The CDR3 is made up of 17 amino acids. Germline V gene sequence: CDR1 MGHRA, CDR2 YSYEKL. V shed 0 bases, J shed 2 bases, and the junction held 8 bases outside the gene matches. This chain's CDR3 is CASSQDRSGSYQETQYF. The CDR3 DNA reads as TGCGCCAGCAGCCAAGATAGGAGCGGGAGCTATCAAGAGACCCAGTACTTC.